Listed here are 4 T cell receptor beta chains from one sample, sequenced in a study of cytomegalovirus exposure and HLA in healthy donors. PCR involved 60 Vbeta and 13 Jbeta primers. Only in-frame clones appear in the TCRdb table, and some are missing; sequencing was by immunoSEQ multiplex PCR. Counted here are about 200,000 clones, 70% to 85% occurring once; the ten biggest clones make up approximately 3.8%. The sequenced material came from PBMCs. These receptors were collected from a male donor in good health and CMV-seronegative.

This clone appeared a single time. This chain uses TRBV19 with TRBJ2-3; a weak D match, TRBD1 (6 bases). V gave up 3 bases and J gave up 3 bases, with 7 bases separating them. Germline loops: CDR1 LNHDA, CDR2 SQIVND (reference sequence). There are 13 residues in the CDR3. The DNA for the CDR3 is TGTGCCAGTAGTATCCAGGGGACAGATACGCAGTATTTT. Its protein product is CASSIQGTDTQYF. Combining the CDR3 with reference TRBV19 and TRBJ2-3 gives the whole variable domain DGGITQSPKYLFRKEGQNVTLSCEQNLNHDAMYWYRQDPGQGLRLIYYSQIVNDFQKGDIAEGYSVSREKKESFPLTVTSAQKNPTAFYLCASSIQGTDTQYFGPGTRLTVL.

V and J are TRBV25-1 and TRBJ2-7; 8 bases are shared with TRBD2. The trim removed 2 bases at V and 3 bases at J, leaving 3 bases unmatched. The CDR3 length is 14 residues. Germline assignment: CDR1 MGHDK and CDR2 SYGVNS. The CDR3 loop is CASSEREGRYEQYF. The CDR3 coding sequence is TGTGCCAGCAGTGAACGGGAGGGCCGCTACGAGCAGTACTTC.

The chain is built from TRBV5-1 and TRBJ2-1; 7 bases are shared with TRBD2. The CDR3 is 14 residues long. In germline, CDR1 is SGHRS, CDR2 YFSETQ. The J segment lost 10 bases and the V segment lost 4 bases, leaving 11 bases of the junction unmatched. Written as DNA, the CDR3 is TGCGCCAGCAGCCCGGGGGACCGACTAGCAGAGCAGTTCTTC. Translation gives CASSPGDRLAEQFF.

The V call is TRBV27, the J call TRBJ2-4; 8 nucleotides agree with TRBD1. V was clipped by 3 bases and J by 7 bases; unmatched bases: 5. The germline V gene has CDR1 MNHEY and CDR2 SMNVEV (reference sequence). The CDR3 totals 14 residues. Here the CDR3 reads CASSFETGANIQYF. CDR3 in DNA: TGTGCCAGCAGTTTCGAGACAGGGGCGAACATTCAGTACTTC.